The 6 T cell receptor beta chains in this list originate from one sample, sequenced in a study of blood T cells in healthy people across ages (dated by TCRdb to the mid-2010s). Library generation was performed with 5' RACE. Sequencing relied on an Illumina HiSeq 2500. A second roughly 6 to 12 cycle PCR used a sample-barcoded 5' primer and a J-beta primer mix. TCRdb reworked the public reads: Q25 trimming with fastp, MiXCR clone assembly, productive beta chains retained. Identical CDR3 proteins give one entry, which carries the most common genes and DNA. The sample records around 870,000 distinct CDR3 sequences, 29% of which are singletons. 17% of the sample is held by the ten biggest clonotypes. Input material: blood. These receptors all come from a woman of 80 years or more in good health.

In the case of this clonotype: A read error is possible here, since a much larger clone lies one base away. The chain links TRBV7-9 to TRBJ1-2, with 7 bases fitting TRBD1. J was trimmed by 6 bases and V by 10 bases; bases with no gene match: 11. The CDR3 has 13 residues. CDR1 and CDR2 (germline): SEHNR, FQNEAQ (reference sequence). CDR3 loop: CATVVQGVDGYTF. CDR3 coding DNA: TGTGCCACCGTAGTCCAGGGGGTGGATGGCTACACCTTC. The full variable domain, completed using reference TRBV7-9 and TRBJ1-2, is DTGVSQNPRHKITKRGQNVTFRCDPISEHNRLYWYRQTLGQGPEFLTYFQNEAQLEKSRLLSDRFSAERPKGSFSTLEIQRTEQGDSAMYLCATVVQGVDGYTFGSGTRLTVV.

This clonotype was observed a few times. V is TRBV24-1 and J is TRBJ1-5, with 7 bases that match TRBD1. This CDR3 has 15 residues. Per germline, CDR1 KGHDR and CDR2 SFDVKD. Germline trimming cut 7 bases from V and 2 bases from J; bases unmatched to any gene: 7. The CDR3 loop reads CATRKSGGGNQPQHF. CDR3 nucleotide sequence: TGTGCCACCAGGAAATCAGGGGGAGGCAATCAGCCCCAGCATTTT.

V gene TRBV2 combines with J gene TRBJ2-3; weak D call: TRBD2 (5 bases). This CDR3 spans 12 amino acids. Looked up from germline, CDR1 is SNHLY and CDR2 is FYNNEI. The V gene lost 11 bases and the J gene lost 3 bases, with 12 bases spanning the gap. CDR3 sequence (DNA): TGTGCCGGAGACCCGGGAACAGATACGCAGTATTTT. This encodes CAGDPGTDTQYF.

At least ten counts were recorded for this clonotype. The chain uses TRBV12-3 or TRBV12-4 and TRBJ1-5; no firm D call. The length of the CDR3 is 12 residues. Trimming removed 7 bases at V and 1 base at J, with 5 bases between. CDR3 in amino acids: CASKGSNQPQHF. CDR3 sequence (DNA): TGTGCCAGCAAGGGCAGCAATCAGCCCCAGCATTTT.

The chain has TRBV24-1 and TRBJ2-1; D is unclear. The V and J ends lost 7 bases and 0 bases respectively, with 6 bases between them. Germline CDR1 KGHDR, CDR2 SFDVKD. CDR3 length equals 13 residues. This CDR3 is CATRDPSYNEQFF. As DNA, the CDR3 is TGTGCCACCAGGGACCCCTCCTACAATGAGCAGTTCTTC.

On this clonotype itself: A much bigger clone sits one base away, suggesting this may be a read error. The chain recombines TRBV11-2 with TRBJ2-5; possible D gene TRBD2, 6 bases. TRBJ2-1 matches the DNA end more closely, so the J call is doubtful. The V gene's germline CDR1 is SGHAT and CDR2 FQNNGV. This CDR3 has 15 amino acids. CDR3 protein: CASSLWGESQETQFF. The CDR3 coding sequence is TGTGCCAGCAGCCTTTGGGGGGAGAGTCAAGAGACCCAGTTCTTC.